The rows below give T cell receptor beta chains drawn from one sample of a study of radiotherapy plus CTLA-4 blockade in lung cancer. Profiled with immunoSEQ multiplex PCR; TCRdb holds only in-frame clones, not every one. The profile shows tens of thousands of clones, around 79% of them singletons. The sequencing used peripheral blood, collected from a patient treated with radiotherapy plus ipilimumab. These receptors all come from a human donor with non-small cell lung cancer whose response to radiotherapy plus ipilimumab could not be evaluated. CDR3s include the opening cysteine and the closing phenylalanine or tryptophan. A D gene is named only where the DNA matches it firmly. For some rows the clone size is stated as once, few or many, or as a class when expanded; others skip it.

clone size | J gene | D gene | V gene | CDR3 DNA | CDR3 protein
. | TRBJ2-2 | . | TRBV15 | TGTGCCACCAGCTTAACCTGGGGACTGCAGGGCCTGAACACCGGGGAGCTGTTTTTT | CATSLTWGLQGLNTGELFF
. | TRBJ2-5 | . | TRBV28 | TGTGCCAGCAGGATTTCGACCGGGTCCAGCCAAAAGACCCAGTACTTC | CASRISTGSSQKTQYF
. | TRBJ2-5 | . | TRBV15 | TGTGCCACCAGCAGAGATTACTACGAAGAGACCCAGTACTTC | CATSRDYYEETQYF
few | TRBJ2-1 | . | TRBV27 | TGTGCCAGCAGTTTAAGGTCAGGGTACAATGAGCAGTTCTTC | CASSLRSGYNEQFF
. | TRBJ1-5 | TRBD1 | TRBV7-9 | TGTGCCAGCAGCCGTCTGGACAGGTCTTATCAGCCCCAGCATTTT | CASSRLDRSYQPQHF
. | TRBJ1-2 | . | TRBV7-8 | TGTGCCAGCAGCCCCACCGTCCAGGCCTTAGAAGGCTACACCTTC | CASSPTVQALEGYTF
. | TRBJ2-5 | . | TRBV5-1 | TGCGCCAGCAGCCGTCGACAGGACGGGGAGACCCAGTACTTC | CASSRRQDGETQYF
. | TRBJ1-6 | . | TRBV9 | TGTGCCAGCAGCGCGACAGGAGCCGATTCACCCCTCCACTTT | CASSATGADSPLHF
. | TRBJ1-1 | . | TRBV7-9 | TGTGCCAGCAGCTTTTGGGGCAGAAAGAACACTGAAGCTTTCTTT | CASSFWGRKNTEAFF
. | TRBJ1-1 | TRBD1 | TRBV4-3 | TGCGCCAGCAGCCATTCTCCGGGACAGGACTACACTGAAGCTTTCTTT | CASSHSPGQDYTEAFF
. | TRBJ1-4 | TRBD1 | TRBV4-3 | TGCGCCAGCAGCCCCGGGACAGGAGGTGAAAAACTGTTTTTT | CASSPGTGGEKLFF
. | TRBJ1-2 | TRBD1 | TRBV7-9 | TGTGCCAGCAGCTTAGGAGGGACAGGTGATGGCTACACCTTC | CASSLGGTGDGYTF
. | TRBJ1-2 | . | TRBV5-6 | TGTGCCAGCAGGGCCGGGGGGCTTTACTATGGCTACACCTTC | CASRAGGLYYGYTF
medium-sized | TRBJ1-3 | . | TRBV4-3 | TGCGCCAGCAGCCTGACACCTGGAAACACCATATATTTT | CASSLTPGNTIYF
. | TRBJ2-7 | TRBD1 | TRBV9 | TGTGCCAGCAGCCAGGGACAGGGGGCGGACTACGAGCAGTACTTC | CASSQGQGADYEQYF
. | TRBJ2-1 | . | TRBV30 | TGTGCCTGGAGTGTACAGTACAATGAGCAGTTCTTC | CAWSVQYNEQFF
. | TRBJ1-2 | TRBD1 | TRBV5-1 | TGCGCCAGCAGCTTGGGGGGACAGGCCGAGAGATACACCTTC | CASSLGGQAERYTF
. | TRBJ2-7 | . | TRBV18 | TGTGCCAGCTCACCAAATGGGCCCCTATTTGGGCAGTACTTC | CASSPNGPLFGQYF
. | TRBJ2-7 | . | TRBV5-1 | TGCGCCAGCAGCTGGGGGGACTACGAGCAGTACTTC | CASSWGDYEQYF
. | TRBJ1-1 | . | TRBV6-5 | TGTGCCAGCAGTTATGGCAGGAACACTGAAGCTTTCTTT | CASSYGRNTEAFF
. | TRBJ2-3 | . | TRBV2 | TGTGCCAGCAGAGATACAGGGAGCACAGATACGCAGTATTTT | CASRDTGSTDTQYF
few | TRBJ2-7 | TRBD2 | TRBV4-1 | TGCGCCAGCAGCCAAGATAACAGCGGGGCCTACGAGCAGTACTTC | CASSQDNSGAYEQYF
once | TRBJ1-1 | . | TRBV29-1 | TGCAGCGTGGCGGATGGGGACTACAGCCACCCCCCTTTT | CSVADGDYSHPPF
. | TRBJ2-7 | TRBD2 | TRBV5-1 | TGCGCCAGCAGCTTACCGGGACTAGCGGGGCTGTCGCCCGAGCAGTACTTC | CASSLPGLAGLSPEQYF
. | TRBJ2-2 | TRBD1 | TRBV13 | TGTGCCAGCAGCTTTCGTCAGGGGGCGAACACCGGGGAGCTGTTTTTT | CASSFRQGANTGELFF
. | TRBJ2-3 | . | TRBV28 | TGTGCCACGAGGTCTAGCGTTGGTACAGATACGCAGTATTTT | CATRSSVGTDTQYF
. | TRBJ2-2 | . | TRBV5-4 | TGTGCCAGCAGCTTGACTGAACCCGGGGAGCTGTTTTTT | CASSLTEPGELFF
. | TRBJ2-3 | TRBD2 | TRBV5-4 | TGTGCCAGCAGCTTGGGTGGGGCTAGCGGAGTTAGCACAGATACGCAGTATTTT | CASSLGGASGVSTDTQYF
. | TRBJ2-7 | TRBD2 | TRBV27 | TGTGCCAGCAGTTACCGGATGACTAGCGGGAGAGGGTACGAGCAGTACTTC | CASSYRMTSGRGYEQYF
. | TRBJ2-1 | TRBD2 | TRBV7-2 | TGTGCCAGCAGCCGCGGTCTAGCGGGAGGGGACAATGAGCAGTTCTTC | CASSRGLAGGDNEQFF
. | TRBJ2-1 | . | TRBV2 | TGTGCCAGCAGTGAAAGTATCCCAGACAATGAGCAGTTCTTC | CASSESIPDNEQFF
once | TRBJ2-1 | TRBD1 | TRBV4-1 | TGCGCCAGCAGCCAAGATCCCTTCGGACAGGGGTACAATGAGCAGTTCTTC | CASSQDPFGQGYNEQFF
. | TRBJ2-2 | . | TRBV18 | TGTGCCAGCTCACCAGGATTCGTCGGGAGTGCATTGAACACCGGGGAGCTGTTTTTT | CASSPGFVGSALNTGELFF
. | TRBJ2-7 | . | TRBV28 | TGTGCCAGCACCCTGGACTTCCCTGGCAACGAGCAGTACTTC | CASTLDFPGNEQYF
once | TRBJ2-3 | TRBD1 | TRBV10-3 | TGTGCCATCAGGCAGGGGGCTAGCACAGATACGCAGTATTTT | CAIRQGASTDTQYF
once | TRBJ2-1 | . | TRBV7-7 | TGTGCTAGCAGCTTAGGGCGGGGCTCCTACAATGAGCAGTTCTTC | CASSLGRGSYNEQFF
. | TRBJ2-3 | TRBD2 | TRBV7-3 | TGTGCCAGCAGCTTAACGAGCGGGAGATCAGATACGCAGTATTTT | CASSLTSGRSDTQYF
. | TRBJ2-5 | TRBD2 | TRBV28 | TGTGCCAGCAGTTTAAAATCCTTAGGGAGGGGTCCGAAGACCCAGTACTTC | CASSLKSLGRGPKTQYF
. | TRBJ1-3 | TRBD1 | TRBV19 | TGTGCCACGGAAGGGGGCGTCTCTGGAAACACCATATATTTT | CATEGGVSGNTIYF
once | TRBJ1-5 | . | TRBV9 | TGTGCCAGCAGCGTACAGGGTCAGCCCCAGCATTTT | CASSVQGQPQHF
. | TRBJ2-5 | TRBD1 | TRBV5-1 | TGCGCCAGCAGCGCCGGACAGGGATACGAGACCCAGTACTTC | CASSAGQGYETQYF
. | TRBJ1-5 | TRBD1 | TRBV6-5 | TGTGCCAGCAGTTACGGCGGACAGGGCCATCAGCCCCAGCATTTT | CASSYGGQGHQPQHF
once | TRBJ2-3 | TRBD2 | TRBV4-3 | TGCGCCAGCAGCCATCCCATAGCGGGAGTAAGTACAGATACGCAGTATTTT | CASSHPIAGVSTDTQYF
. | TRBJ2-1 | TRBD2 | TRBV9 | TGTGCCAGCAGCCCGGGAGGGACTAGCGGTTACAATGAGCAGTTCTTC | CASSPGGTSGYNEQFF
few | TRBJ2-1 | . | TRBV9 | TGTGCCAGCAGCGGGAGTTCTTCGGGGGATGAGCAGTTCTTC | CASSGSSSGDEQFF
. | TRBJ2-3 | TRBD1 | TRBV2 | TGTGCCAGCACTCCCCAGGGGGCGAGCACAGATACGCAGTATTTT | CASTPQGASTDTQYF
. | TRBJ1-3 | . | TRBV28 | TGTGCCAGCATTGACGGGGGGACCTCTGGAAACACCATATATTTT | CASIDGGTSGNTIYF
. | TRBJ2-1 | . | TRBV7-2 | TGTGCCAGCAGCTTATCCCCGGGGGTCTACAATGAGCAGTTCTTC | CASSLSPGVYNEQFF
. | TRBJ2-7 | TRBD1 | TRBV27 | TGTGCCAGCAGACGACAGGGGGTCGAGCAGTACTTC | CASRRQGVEQYF
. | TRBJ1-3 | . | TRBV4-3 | TGCGCCAGCAGCCAAGATAACGGGTTCTCTGGAAACACCATATATTTT | CASSQDNGFSGNTIYF
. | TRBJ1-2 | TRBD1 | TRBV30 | TGTGCCTCTCAACAGGGGGCGGGCTATGGCTACACCTTC | CASQQGAGYGYTF
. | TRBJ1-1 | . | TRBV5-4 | TGTGCCAGCAGCTCGACCGGGTGGGGGGGTAACACTGAAGCTTTCTTT | CASSSTGWGGNTEAFF